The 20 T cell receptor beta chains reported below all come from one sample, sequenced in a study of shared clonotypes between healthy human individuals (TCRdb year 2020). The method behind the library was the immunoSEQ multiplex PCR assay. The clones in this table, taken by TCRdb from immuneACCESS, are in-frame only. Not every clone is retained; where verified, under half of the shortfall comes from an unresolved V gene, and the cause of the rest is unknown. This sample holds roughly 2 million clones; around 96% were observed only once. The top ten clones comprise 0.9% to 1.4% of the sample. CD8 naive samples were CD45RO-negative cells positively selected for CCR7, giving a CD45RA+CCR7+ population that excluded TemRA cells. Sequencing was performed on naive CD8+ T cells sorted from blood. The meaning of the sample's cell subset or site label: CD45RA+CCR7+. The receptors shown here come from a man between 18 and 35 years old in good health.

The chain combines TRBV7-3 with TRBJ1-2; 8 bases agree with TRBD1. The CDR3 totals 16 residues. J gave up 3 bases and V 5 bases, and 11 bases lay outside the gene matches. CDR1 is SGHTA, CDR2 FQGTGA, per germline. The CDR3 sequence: CASSPPGQGAYYGYTF. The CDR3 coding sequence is TGTGCCAGCAGCCCCCCGGGGCAGGGGGCTTACTATGGCTACACCTTC.

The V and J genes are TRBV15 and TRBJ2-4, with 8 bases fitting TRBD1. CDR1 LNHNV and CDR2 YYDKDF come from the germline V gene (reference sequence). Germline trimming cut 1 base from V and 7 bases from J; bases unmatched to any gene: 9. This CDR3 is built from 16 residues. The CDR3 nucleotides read TGTGCCACCAGCAGAGGAGCGACAGGGGTCGGGAACATTCAGTACTTC. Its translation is CATSRGATGVGNIQYF.

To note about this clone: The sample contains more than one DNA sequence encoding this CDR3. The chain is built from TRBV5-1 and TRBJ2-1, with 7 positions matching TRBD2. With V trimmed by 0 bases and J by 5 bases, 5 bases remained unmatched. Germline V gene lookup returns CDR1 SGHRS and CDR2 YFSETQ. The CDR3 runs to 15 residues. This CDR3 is CASSLAGGSNNEQFF. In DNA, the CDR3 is TGCGCCAGCAGCTTGGCCGGGGGGTCCAACAATGAGCAGTTCTTC. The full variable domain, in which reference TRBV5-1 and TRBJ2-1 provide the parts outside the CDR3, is KAGVTQTPRYLIKTRGQQVTLSCSPISGHRSVSWYQQTPGQGLQFLFEYFSETQRNKGNFPGRFSGRQFSNSRSEMNVSTLELGDSALYLCASSLAGGSNNEQFFGPGTRLTVL.

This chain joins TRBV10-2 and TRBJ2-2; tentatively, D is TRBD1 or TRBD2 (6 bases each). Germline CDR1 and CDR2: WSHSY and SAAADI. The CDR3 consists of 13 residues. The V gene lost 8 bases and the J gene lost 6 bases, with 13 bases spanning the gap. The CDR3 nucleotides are TGCGCCAGCGGATGGAGGGGGTCCGGGGAGCTGTTTTTT. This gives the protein CASGWRGSGELFF.

CDR3 loop: CASSLITSYGYTF. DNA of the CDR3: TGCGCCAGCAGTTTGATTACCTCTTATGGCTACACCTTC. V usage is TRBV5-1 and J usage is TRBJ1-2; D uncertain. The germline V gene encodes CDR1 SGHRS and CDR2 YFSETQ. Deletions cut 5 bases from V and 5 bases from J, with 13 bases between. The CDR3 contains 13 residues. Filled out from reference TRBV5-1 and TRBJ1-2, the complete variable domain reads KAGVTQTPRYLIKTRGQQVTLSCSPISGHRSVSWYQQTPGQGLQFLFEYFSETQRNKGNFPGRFSGRQFSNSRSEMNVSTLELGDSALYLCASSLITSYGYTFGSGTRLTVV.

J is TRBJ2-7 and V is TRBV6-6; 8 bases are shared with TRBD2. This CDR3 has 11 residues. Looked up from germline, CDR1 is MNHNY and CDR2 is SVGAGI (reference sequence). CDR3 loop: CAPSLGGAGNV. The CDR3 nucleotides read TGTGCCCCATCGCTCGGGGGGGCAGGGAACGTC.

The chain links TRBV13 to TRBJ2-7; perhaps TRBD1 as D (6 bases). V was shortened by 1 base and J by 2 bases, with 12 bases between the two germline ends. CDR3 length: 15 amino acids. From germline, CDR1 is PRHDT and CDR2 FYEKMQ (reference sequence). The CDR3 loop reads CASSLESQGPYEQYF. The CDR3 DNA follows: TGTGCCAGCAGCTTAGAGTCACAGGGACCCTACGAGCAGTACTTC. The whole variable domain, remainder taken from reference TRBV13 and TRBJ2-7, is AAGVIQSPRHLIKEKRETATLKCYPIPRHDTVYWYQQGPGQDPQFLISFYEKMQSDKGSIPDRFSAQQFSDYHSELNMSSLELGDSALYFCASSLESQGPYEQYFGPGTRLTVT.

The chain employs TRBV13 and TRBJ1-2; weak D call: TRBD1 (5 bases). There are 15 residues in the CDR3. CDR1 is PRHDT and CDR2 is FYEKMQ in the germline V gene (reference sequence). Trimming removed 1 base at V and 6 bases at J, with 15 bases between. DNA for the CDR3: TGTGCCAGCAGCTTAGAAGGACCAGGGCTAAATGGCTACACCTTC. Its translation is CASSLEGPGLNGYTF.

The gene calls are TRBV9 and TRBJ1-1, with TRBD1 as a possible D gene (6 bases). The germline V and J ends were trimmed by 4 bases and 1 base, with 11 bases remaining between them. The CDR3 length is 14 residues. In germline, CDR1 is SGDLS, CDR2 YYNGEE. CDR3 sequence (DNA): TGTGCCAGCAGCCCCCCAGGGGCGAACACTGAAGCTTTCTTT. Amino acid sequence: CASSPPGANTEAFF.

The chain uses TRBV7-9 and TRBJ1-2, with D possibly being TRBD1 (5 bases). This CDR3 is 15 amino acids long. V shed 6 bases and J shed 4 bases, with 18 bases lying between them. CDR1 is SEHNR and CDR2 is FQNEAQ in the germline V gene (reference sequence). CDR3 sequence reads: CASSDTTEEAYGYTF. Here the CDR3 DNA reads TGTGCCAGCAGTGATACGACAGAAGAGGCCTATGGCTACACCTTC.

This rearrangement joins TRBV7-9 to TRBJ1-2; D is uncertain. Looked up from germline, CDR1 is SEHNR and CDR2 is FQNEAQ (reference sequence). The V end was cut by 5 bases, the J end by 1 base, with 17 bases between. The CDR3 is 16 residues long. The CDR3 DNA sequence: TGTGCCAGCAGCAATACACAAACGGGGAATAACTATGGCTACACCTTC. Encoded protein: CASSNTQTGNNYGYTF.

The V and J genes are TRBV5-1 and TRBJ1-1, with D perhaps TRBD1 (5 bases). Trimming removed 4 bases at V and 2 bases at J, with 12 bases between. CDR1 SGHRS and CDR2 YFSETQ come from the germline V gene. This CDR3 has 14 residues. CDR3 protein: CASSPGSGNTEAFF. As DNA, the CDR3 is TGCGCCAGCAGCCCAGGGTCGGGTAACACTGAAGCTTTCTTT. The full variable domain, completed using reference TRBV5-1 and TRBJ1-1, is KAGVTQTPRYLIKTRGQQVTLSCSPISGHRSVSWYQQTPGQGLQFLFEYFSETQRNKGNFPGRFSGRQFSNSRSEMNVSTLELGDSALYLCASSPGSGNTEAFFGQGTRLTVV.

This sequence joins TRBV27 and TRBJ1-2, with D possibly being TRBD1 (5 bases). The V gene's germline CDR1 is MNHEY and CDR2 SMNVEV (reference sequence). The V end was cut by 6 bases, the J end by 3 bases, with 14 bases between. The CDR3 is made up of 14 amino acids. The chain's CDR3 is CASSAGRADYGYTF. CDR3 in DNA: TGTGCCAGCAGCGCAGGCAGGGCCGACTATGGCTACACCTTC.

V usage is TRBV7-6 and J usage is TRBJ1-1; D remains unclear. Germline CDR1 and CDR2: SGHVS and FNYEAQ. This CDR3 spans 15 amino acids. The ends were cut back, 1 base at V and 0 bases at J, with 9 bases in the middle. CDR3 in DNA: TGTGCCAGCAGCTTAGAGAGGGATATGAACACTGAAGCTTTCTTT. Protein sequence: CASSLERDMNTEAFF.

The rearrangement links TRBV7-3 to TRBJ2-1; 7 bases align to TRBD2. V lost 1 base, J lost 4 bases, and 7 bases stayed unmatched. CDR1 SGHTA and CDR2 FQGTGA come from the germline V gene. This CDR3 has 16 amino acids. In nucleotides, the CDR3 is TGTGCCAGCAGCTTAATAGGGCAGGGAGGGTACAATGAGCAGTTCTTC. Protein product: CASSLIGQGGYNEQFF.

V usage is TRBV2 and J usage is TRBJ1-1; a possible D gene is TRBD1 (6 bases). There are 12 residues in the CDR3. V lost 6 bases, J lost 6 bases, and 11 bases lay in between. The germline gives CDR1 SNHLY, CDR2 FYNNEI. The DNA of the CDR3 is TGTGCCAGCAGAACAGGGAGGGCTGAAGCTTTCTTT. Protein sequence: CASRTGRAEAFF.

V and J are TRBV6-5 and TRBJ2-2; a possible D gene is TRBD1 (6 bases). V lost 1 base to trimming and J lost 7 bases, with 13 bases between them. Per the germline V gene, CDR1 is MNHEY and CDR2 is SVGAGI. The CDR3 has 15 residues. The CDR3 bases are TGTGCCAGCAGTTACTTTGGGGGCGGGCACGGGGAGCTGTTTTTT. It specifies CASSYFGGGHGELFF.

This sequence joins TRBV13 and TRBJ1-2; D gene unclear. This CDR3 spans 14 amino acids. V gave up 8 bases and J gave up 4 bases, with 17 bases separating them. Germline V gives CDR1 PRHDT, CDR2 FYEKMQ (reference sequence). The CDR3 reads CASSEPDGSYGYTF. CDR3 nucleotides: TGTGCCAGCTCCGAGCCTGACGGGAGCTATGGCTACACCTTC.

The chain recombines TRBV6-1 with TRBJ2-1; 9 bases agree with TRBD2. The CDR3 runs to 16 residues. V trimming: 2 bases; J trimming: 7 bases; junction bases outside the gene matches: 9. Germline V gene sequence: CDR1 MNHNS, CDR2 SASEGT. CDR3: CASSETPSGTLNEQFF. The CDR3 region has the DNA TGTGCCAGCAGTGAAACCCCTAGCGGGACTTTAAATGAGCAGTTCTTC.

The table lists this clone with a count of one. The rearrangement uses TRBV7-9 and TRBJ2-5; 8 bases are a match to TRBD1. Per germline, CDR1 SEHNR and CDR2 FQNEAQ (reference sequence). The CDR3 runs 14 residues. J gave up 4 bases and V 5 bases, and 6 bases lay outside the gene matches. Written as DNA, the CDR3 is TGTGCCAGCAGCCCCGGACAGGGACTAGAGACCCAGTACTTC. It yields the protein CASSPGQGLETQYF.